This T cell receptor beta chain was recovered during a study of cytomegalovirus exposure and HLA in healthy donors. As for the study in general: A previous analysis identified 90 million to 140 million unique TCR beta sequences derived from around 200 million T cells.

To note about this clone: Its antigen is unidentified.

Amplification used 60 Vbeta primers and 13 Jbeta primers. Source study methods: Around 10 million of the 75 million to 95 million unique TCR beta chains counted in a later analysis were shared. This table comes from immunoSEQ multiplex PCR, and its TCRdb copy is limited to in-frame clones, with some not included. That table gives V, J and clone size, and the DNA gave D and trimming. This table has fewer than 200,000 clones, about 63% appearing once. Study observations and caveats: In an earlier analysis, productive rearrangement rates for most beta V segments clustered near 87% or 30%. Per published reports, the classifier diagnosed cytomegalovirus status with high specificity and sensitivity.

This TCR was recovered from a woman aged 40 to 50 in good health and CMV-seropositive. Material for sequencing was PBMCs.

This CDR3 reads CASSLARGWTYEQYF. In DNA, the CDR3 is TGTGCCAGCAGCTTAGCTCGGGGATGGACCTACGAGCAGTACTTC. The chain combines TRBV7-8 with TRBJ2-7; weak D call: TRBD2 (5 bases). This CDR3 is built from 15 residues. V was cut by 0 bases and J by 2 bases, with 11 bases left in between. Germline loops: CDR1 SGHVS, CDR2 FQNEAQ.